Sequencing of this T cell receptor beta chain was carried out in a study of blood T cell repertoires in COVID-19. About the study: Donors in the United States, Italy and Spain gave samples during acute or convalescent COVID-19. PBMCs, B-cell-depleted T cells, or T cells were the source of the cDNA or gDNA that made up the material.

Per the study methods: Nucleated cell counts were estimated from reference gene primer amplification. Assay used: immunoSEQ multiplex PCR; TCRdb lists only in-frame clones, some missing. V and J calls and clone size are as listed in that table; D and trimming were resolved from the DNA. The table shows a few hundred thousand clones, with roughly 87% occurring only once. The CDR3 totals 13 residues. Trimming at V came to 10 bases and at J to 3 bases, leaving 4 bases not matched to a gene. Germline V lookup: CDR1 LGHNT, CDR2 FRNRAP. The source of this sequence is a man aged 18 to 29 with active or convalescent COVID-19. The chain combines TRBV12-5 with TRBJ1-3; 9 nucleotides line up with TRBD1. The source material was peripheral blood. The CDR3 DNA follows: TGTGCTACGGGACAGGGTCGTGGAAACACCATATATTTT. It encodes CATGQGRGNTIYF.